Following are 8 T cell receptor beta chains from one sample sequenced in a study of blood T cell repertoires in COVID-19. Data came from immunoSEQ multiplex PCR; TCRdb stores just in-frame clones and leaves some out. Of about 150,000 clones listed, roughly 78% are singletons. Sequencing was carried out using peripheral blood. Receptor source: a human donor with acute or convalescent COVID-19. The donor label of this sample is uncertain.

This clone was counted between two and nine times. The V call is TRBV6-5, the J call TRBJ1-5; D gene ambiguous. The CDR3 has 14 residues. Trimming took 7 bases from V and 2 from J, leaving 12 bases between them. CDR1 and CDR2 from the germline V gene are MNHEY and SVGAGI. CDR3 region: CASNPLSGNQPQHF. The CDR3 region has the DNA TGTGCCAGCAACCCTTTATCGGGCAATCAGCCCCAGCATTTT.

The chain links TRBV30 to TRBJ2-2, with a tentative D call TRBD1 (5 bases). V was cut by 0 bases and J by 6 bases, with 8 bases left in between. The CDR3 is 13 amino acids. Germline-derived CDR1 and CDR2 are GTSNPN and SVGIG (reference sequence). For the CDR3, the DNA is TGTGCCTGGAGTGTATGGGGCCCCGGGGAGCTGTTTTTT. As protein: CAWSVWGPGELFF. Variable domain in full (rest from reference TRBV30 and TRBJ2-2): SQTIHQWPATLVQPVGSPLSLECTVEGTSNPNLYWYRQAAGRGLQLLFYSVGIGQISSEVPQNLSASRPQDRQFILSSKKLLLSDSGFYLCAWSVWGPGELFFGEGSRLTVL.

V is TRBV3-1 (or the pseudogene TRBV3-2) and J is TRBJ1-2, with D possibly matching TRBD1 (5 bases). V lost 0 bases to trimming and J lost 8 bases, with 13 bases between them. Germline CDR1 LGHDT, CDR2 YNNKEL (reference sequence). CDR3 length: 14 residues. CDR3 sequence (DNA): TGTGCCAGCAGCCAAGAAAGGGGAGGTCGGGGCTACACCTTC. This codes for CASSQERGGRGYTF.

V is TRBV5-1 and J is TRBJ2-2; 11 bases agree with TRBD2. Germline values: CDR1 SGHRS, CDR2 YFSETQ. The CDR3 has 15 amino acids. The J segment lost 3 bases and the V segment lost 4 bases, leaving 2 bases of the junction unmatched. The chain's CDR3 is CASSLTSGDTGELFF. CDR3 DNA: TGCGCCAGCAGCCTGACTAGCGGGGACACCGGGGAGCTGTTTTTT.

This chain links TRBV12-5 with TRBJ2-5, with D hard to call. The germline CDR1 and CDR2 sequences are LGHNT and FRNRAP. The CDR3 is 10 amino acids. Trimming left V 6 bases short and J 3 bases short, with 2 bases between. CDR3 nucleotide sequence: TGTGCTAGTGGCGAAGAGACCCAGTACTTC. Amino acid sequence: CASGEETQYF.

The rearrangement links TRBV30 to TRBJ2-7; the D gene is possibly TRBD2 (5 bases). Trimming removed 3 bases from V and 2 bases from J, with 17 bases in between. This CDR3 spans 15 amino acids. CDR1 and CDR2 from the germline V gene are GTSNPN and SVGIG (reference sequence). The CDR3 loop reads CAWSSGGPSPYEQYF. The CDR3 DNA follows: TGTGCCTGGAGCTCAGGTGGCCCTAGCCCCTACGAGCAGTACTTC.

The chain has TRBV19 and TRBJ1-3; TRBD1 aligns across 7 bases. The CDR3 is 17 residues long. V lost 5 bases to trimming and J lost 0 bases; unmatched junction nucleotides: 10. The germline V gene has CDR1 LNHDA and CDR2 SQIVND (reference sequence). The CDR3 nucleotides read TGTGCCAGTAGTCTCAGGACAGGCGTCTACTCTGGAAACACCATATATTTT. Its translation: CASSLRTGVYSGNTIYF.

The V gene is TRBV29-1, the J gene TRBJ2-3; 8 nucleotides agree with TRBD2. There are 14 residues in the CDR3. Germline assignment: CDR1 SQVTM and CDR2 ANQGSEA. The ends lost 6 bases at V and 0 bases at J; junction bases unmatched: 5. CDR3 nucleotide sequence: TGCAGCGTCACGGGGGGGGTAAGCACAGATACGCAGTATTTT. Amino acids: CSVTGGVSTDTQYF.